What follows is one T cell receptor (beta chain) and its context. The CDR3 extends over 14 amino acids. V shed 4 bases and J shed 3 bases, with 9 bases lying between them. The V gene's germline CDR1 is SNHLY and CDR2 FYNNEI. Repertoires were generated with immunoSEQ multiplex PCR, while TCRdb's copy carries only in-frame clones and drops some. In the table there are over 150,000 clones, 70% to 85% of which are singletons. This record belongs to a study of blood T cell repertoires in COVID-19. Study information: The United States, Italy and Spain were the sources of the acute and convalescent COVID-19 samples. The analysed material was cDNA or gDNA that came from T cells, B-cell-depleted T cells, or PBMCs.

The chain links TRBV2 to TRBJ1-4; possibly TRBD1 for D (5 bases). This clonotype originated in a man in his 60s with COVID-19, enrolled during active disease. Sequences were obtained from peripheral blood. CDR3 DNA sequence: TGTGCCAGCAGTGGGGACTTAGCTAATGAAAAACTGTTTTTT. As protein: CASSGDLANEKLFF.